This is a list of T cell receptor beta chains from one sample in a study of early T cells in non-severe SARS-CoV-2 infection. Each CDR3 protein gets one entry after TCRdb re-called the 5' RACE reads with MiXCR. The sample carries tens of thousands of distinct CDR3 sequences, 13% recorded once. Input material: whole blood. These receptors were obtained from an adult who was a healthcare worker with PCR-confirmed SARS-CoV-2 infection or an uninfected control (not recorded which). Each CDR3 is given with its conserved first and last residue. Each record gives: CDR3 protein, V gene, J gene.

CDR3: CSARAWTGGLAKNIQYF
V: TRBV20-1
J: TRBJ2-4

CDR3: CASSTPTTVRTQYF
V: TRBV6-2/TRBV6-3
J: TRBJ2-3

CDR3: CASSPPTGAQETQYF
V: TRBV3-1
J: TRBJ2-5

CDR3: CASSSDRVRYNEQFF
V: TRBV5-6
J: TRBJ2-1

CDR3: CASSSYGGTEAFF
V: TRBV5-1
J: TRBJ1-1

CDR3: CASSLESGQGREQYF
V: TRBV7-2
J: TRBJ2-7

CDR3: CASSKEPGRDTEAFF
V: TRBV21-1
J: TRBJ1-1

CDR3: CASSSRDLTDTQYF
V: TRBV13
J: TRBJ2-3

CDR3: CASSVDQGAKETQYF
V: TRBV9
J: TRBJ2-5

CDR3: CASSLVRVPSQETQYF
V: TRBV5-4
J: TRBJ2-5

CDR3: CASSFDRGNTYEQYF
V: TRBV12-3/TRBV12-4
J: TRBJ2-7

CDR3: CSVGRGGTEAFF
V: TRBV29-1
J: TRBJ1-1

CDR3: CSARRGISDTQYF
V: TRBV20-1
J: TRBJ2-3

CDR3: CASSLVGDGTEAFF
V: TRBV11-2
J: TRBJ1-1

CDR3: CASSPDRGYGYTF
V: TRBV18
J: TRBJ1-2

CDR3: CADPGAPNSPLHF
V: TRBV27
J: TRBJ1-6

CDR3: CASSLDGGTGTQYF
V: TRBV7-6
J: TRBJ2-5

CDR3: CASRTSVSGELFF
V: TRBV12-3/TRBV12-4
J: TRBJ2-2

CDR3: CSPPPALNTEAFF
V: TRBV29-1
J: TRBJ1-1

CDR3: CASRPTSGSYEQYF
V: TRBV3-1
J: TRBJ2-7

CDR3: CASSGAPGGNQPQHF
V: TRBV5-1
J: TRBJ1-5

CDR3: CASSFGQTEAFF
V: TRBV28
J: TRBJ1-1

CDR3: CASSSGQGIYNSPLHF
V: TRBV6-5
J: TRBJ1-6

CDR3: CASRSGYGYTF
V: TRBV6-2/TRBV6-3
J: TRBJ1-2

CDR3: CAWSVRGTGAGNQPQHF
V: TRBV30
J: TRBJ1-5

CDR3: CASSLGQSSAEKLFF
V: TRBV7-6
J: TRBJ1-4

CDR3: CASSTNSGRRRNEQFF
V: TRBV18
J: TRBJ2-1

CDR3: CASSTQGGNAEAFF
V: TRBV5-1
J: TRBJ1-1

CDR3: CASSPPGGGEQYF
V: TRBV18
J: TRBJ2-7

CDR3: CASSSFAQETQYF
V: TRBV7-9
J: TRBJ2-5

CDR3: CASSLVLAGGPAGELFF
V: TRBV5-1
J: TRBJ2-2

CDR3: CASSPSGSYSGQYF
V: TRBV12-3/TRBV12-4
J: TRBJ2-7

CDR3: CASSLSGTGPGNTIYF
V: TRBV27
J: TRBJ1-3

CDR3: CASSRGTDSNQPQHF
V: TRBV5-1
J: TRBJ1-5

CDR3: CASNIGGNTEAFF
V: TRBV2
J: TRBJ1-1

CDR3: CASRTSAANEKLFF
V: TRBV7-2
J: TRBJ1-4

CDR3: CASSSKGSGELFF
V: TRBV7-9
J: TRBJ2-2

CDR3: CASSLVSPNNEKLFF
V: TRBV5-1
J: TRBJ1-4

CDR3: CASTHRDRDGTEAFF
V: TRBV27
J: TRBJ1-1

CDR3: CSVAPSGFTDTQYF
V: TRBV29-1
J: TRBJ2-3

CDR3: CASSPRQGAGGETQYF
V: TRBV11-2
J: TRBJ2-5

CDR3: CASSLPRGAAEQYF
V: TRBV18
J: TRBJ2-7